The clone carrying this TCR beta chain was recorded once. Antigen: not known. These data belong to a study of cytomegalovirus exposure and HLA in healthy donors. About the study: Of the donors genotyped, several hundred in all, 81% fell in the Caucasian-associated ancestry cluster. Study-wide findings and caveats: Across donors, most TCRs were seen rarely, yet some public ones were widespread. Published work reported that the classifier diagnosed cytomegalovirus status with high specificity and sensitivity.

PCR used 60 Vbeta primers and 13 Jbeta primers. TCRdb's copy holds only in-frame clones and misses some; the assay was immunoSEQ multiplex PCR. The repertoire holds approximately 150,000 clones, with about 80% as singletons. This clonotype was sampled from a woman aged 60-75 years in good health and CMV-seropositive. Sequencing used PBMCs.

The chain's CDR3 is CASSFPGTGAEQYF. CDR3 in DNA: TGTGCCAGCAGTTTCCCCGGGACAGGGGCCGAGCAGTACTTC. The chain couples TRBV28 to TRBJ2-7; TRBD1 agrees at 10 bases. This CDR3 has 14 amino acids. Germline lookup yields CDR1 MDHEN and CDR2 SYDVKM. The trim removed 3 bases at V and 6 bases at J, leaving 5 bases unmatched.